Listed here are 27 T cell receptor beta chains from one sample, sequenced in a study of CD8+ T cells in alopecia areata. Following extraction, RNA underwent reverse transcription to cDNA, which served as the sequencing template. Clones were sequenced by immunoSEQ multiplex PCR, and TCRdb holds only the in-frame ones, with some missing. The sample holds 45,000 to 60,000 clones; 95% to 97% are singletons and the top ten take 25% to 30%. The sequencing used CD8+ T cells sorted from blood, collected at week 0. These receptor sequences come from a human donor with alopecia areata.

The V gene is TRBV7-9, the J gene TRBJ2-7; the D gene is possibly TRBD2 (6 bases). The CDR3 is 13 residues long. V was clipped by 4 bases and J by 6 bases, with 13 bases between them. Germline V gene data show CDR1 as SEHNR and CDR2 as FQNEAQ (reference sequence). This chain's CDR3 is CASSSRELLEQYF. CDR3 in DNA: TGTGCCAGCAGCTCCCGGGAGCTCCTCGAGCAGTACTTC.

The gene calls are TRBV7-9 and TRBJ2-5, with D possibly TRBD1 on 5 matching bases. The CDR3 has 14 amino acids. The V gene lost 1 base and the J gene lost 2 bases, with 8 bases spanning the gap. Germline V gene sequence: CDR1 SEHNR, CDR2 FQNEAQ (reference sequence). CDR3 amino acids: CASSLGGLQETQYF. In nucleotides, the CDR3 is TGTGCCAGCAGCTTAGGGGGCCTACAAGAGACCCAGTACTTC.

This CDR3 is CASSRGIPSIYEQYF. CDR3 nucleotides: TGCGCCAGCAGTCGTGGGATCCCCTCCATATACGAGCAGTACTTC. This sequence joins TRBV23-1 and TRBJ2-7; D gene ambiguous. TRBV23-1 is classed as an ORF, of uncertain function. Trimming stripped 4 bases from V and 4 bases from J, with 17 bases between. This CDR3 spans 15 amino acids.

The V and J genes are TRBV11-3 and TRBJ2-2; D assignment may be TRBD1 or TRBD2 (6 bases each). CDR3 length equals 18 residues. Trimming removed 0 bases at V and 6 bases at J, with 20 bases between. Germline V gene data show CDR1 as SGHNT and CDR2 as YENEEA. The CDR3 bases are TGTGCCAGCAGCTTAGATCGGGGACACTCCCGCGGGGCCGGGGAGCTGTTTTTT. This codes for CASSLDRGHSRGAGELFF.

This chain joins TRBV4-1 and TRBJ2-7, with TRBD1 as a possible D gene (6 bases). V lost 0 bases and J lost 2, with 11 bases in between. CDR1 is MGHRA and CDR2 is YSYEKL in the germline V gene. This CDR3 is built from 15 residues. Here the CDR3 reads CASSQDLRQAYEQYF. CDR3 in DNA: TGCGCCAGCAGCCAAGATTTAAGACAGGCCTACGAGCAGTACTTC.

The V and J genes are TRBV7-8 and TRBJ2-7; D is uncertain. Germline V gene sequence: CDR1 SGHVS, CDR2 FQNEAQ. Trimming stripped 4 bases from V and 7 bases from J, with 23 bases between. The CDR3 runs 16 residues. For the CDR3, the DNA is TGTGCCAGCAGCTCCCCCCCCCAGGCCCCTGGTGGGGAGCAGTACTTC. Amino acids: CASSSPPQAPGGEQYF.

The chain joins TRBV9 to TRBJ2-4, with D unresolved. The CDR3 contains 12 residues. CDR1 is SGDLS, CDR2 YYNGEE, per germline. V dropped 3 bases and J dropped 7 bases, with 8 bases sitting between them. This CDR3 is CASSGTENIQYF. CDR3 in DNA: TGTGCCAGCAGCGGGACGGAGAACATTCAGTACTTC. Full variable domain (rest looked up from reference TRBV9 and TRBJ2-4): DSGVTQTPKHLITATGQRVTLRCSPRSGDLSVYWYQQSLDQGLQFLIQYYNGEERAKGNILERFSAQQFPDLHSELNLSSLELGDSALYFCASSGTENIQYFGAGTRLSVL.

The J gene is TRBJ2-1, the V gene TRBV7-2, with D unresolved. Germline CDR1 and CDR2: SGHTA and FQGNSA. This CDR3 is built from 14 residues. Trimming stripped 6 bases from V and 0 bases from J, with 9 bases between. The CDR3 DNA follows: TGTGCCAGCAGTAAAGGCAACTCCTACAATGAGCAGTTCTTC. Translation gives CASSKGNSYNEQFF.

The chain couples TRBV12-5 to TRBJ1-2, with D unclear. The length of the CDR3 is 17 residues. Between the trimmed V and J ends, which lost 3 bases and 1 base, there was a span of 18 bases. Germline CDR1 reads LGHNT; CDR2 reads FRNRAP. As DNA, the CDR3 is TGTGCTAGTGGTTTCAGAGTAGCAGGCGACTATAACTATGGCTACACCTTC. This translates into CASGFRVAGDYNYGYTF.

This rearrangement joins TRBV2 to TRBJ1-1, with D possibly being TRBD1 (6 bases). CDR1 is SNHLY and CDR2 is FYNNEI in the germline V gene. The CDR3 runs 13 residues. The germline V and J ends were trimmed by 10 bases and 4 bases, with 16 bases remaining between them. CDR3 in amino acids: CAIRRGRATEAFF. The CDR3 DNA sequence: TGTGCCATCCGCAGGGGCAGGGCCACTGAAGCTTTCTTT.

The V call is TRBV7-9, the J call TRBJ2-7; possibly TRBD2 for D (5 bases). Trimming left V 5 bases short and J 7 bases short, with 18 bases between. This CDR3 region has 14 residues. Germline V CDR1 and CDR2: SEHNR, FQNEAQ (reference sequence). This chain's CDR3 is CASSLGIPSEEQYF. Written as DNA, the CDR3 is TGTGCCAGCAGCCTCGGGATCCCCTCTGAAGAGCAGTACTTC.

The chain is built from TRBV27 and TRBJ2-1; 7 nucleotides align to TRBD1. CDR3 length: 13 residues. Germline lookup yields CDR1 MNHEY and CDR2 SMNVEV (reference sequence). V lost 6 bases, J lost 4 bases, and 3 bases stayed unmatched. CDR3 sequence: CASRAQGYNEQFF. The CDR3 coding sequence is TGTGCCAGCAGGGCACAGGGGTACAATGAGCAGTTCTTC.

The J gene is TRBJ1-1, the V gene TRBV29-1, with D perhaps TRBD1 (5 bases). CDR3 length equals 11 residues. Germline loops: CDR1 SQVTM, CDR2 ANQGSEA. The V and J ends lost 3 bases and 11 bases respectively, with 13 bases between them. CDR3 sequence reads: CSVEGGVSAFF. CDR3 DNA: TGCAGCGTTGAGGGGGGGGTGTCGGCTTTCTTT. Together with reference TRBV29-1 and TRBJ1-1, the CDR3 gives the full variable domain: SAVISQKPSRDICQRGTSLTIQCQVDSQVTMMFWYRQQPGQSLTLIATANQGSEATYESGFVIDKFPISRPNLTFSTLTVSNMSPEDSSIYLCSVEGGVSAFFGQGTRLTVV.

The chain couples TRBV7-6 to TRBJ2-3, with D tentatively TRBD2 (5 bases). The V and J ends lost 7 bases and 7 bases respectively, with 12 bases between them. Germline loops: CDR1 SGHVS, CDR2 FNYEAQ. There are 12 residues in the CDR3. CDR3 sequence reads: CASTPGSNTQYF. As DNA, the CDR3 is TGTGCCAGCACCCCGGGGTCGAATACGCAGTATTTT.

The chain recombines TRBV7-2 with TRBJ2-7, with 10 bases identical to TRBD1. In germline, CDR1 is SGHTA, CDR2 FQGNSA. This CDR3 contains 15 residues. The junction had 6 bases not matched to a gene; V was cut back by 4 bases and J by 3 bases. This CDR3 is CASSSRDRGVYEQYF. The CDR3 nucleotides are TGTGCCAGCAGCTCCAGGGACAGGGGTGTCTACGAGCAGTACTTC.

The rearrangement links TRBV7-9 to TRBJ1-1; TRBD1 aligns across 8 bases. V trimming: 0 bases; J trimming: 4 bases; junction bases outside the gene matches: 4. This CDR3 contains 15 residues. Germline V CDR1 and CDR2: SEHNR, FQNEAQ (reference sequence). This CDR3 reads CASSLAQGAGTEAFF. The CDR3 region has the DNA TGTGCCAGCAGCTTAGCGCAGGGGGCCGGCACTGAAGCTTTCTTT. Looking up the rest from reference TRBV7-9 and TRBJ1-1 gives the full variable domain: DTGVSQNPRHKITKRGQNVTFRCDPISEHNRLYWYRQTLGQGPEFLTYFQNEAQLEKSRLLSDRFSAERPKGSFSTLEIQRTEQGDSAMYLCASSLAQGAGTEAFFGQGTRLTVV.

The chain has TRBV27 and TRBJ1-2, with 7 bases matching TRBD1. CDR3 length: 15 residues. The V gene's germline CDR1 is MNHEY and CDR2 SMNVEV (reference sequence). V shed 5 bases and J 0 bases; nucleotides not matched to a gene: 6. CDR3 protein: CASSPGTASNYGYTF. The CDR3, as DNA: TGTGCCAGCAGTCCAGGGACAGCCTCTAACTATGGCTACACCTTC.

The chain links TRBV5-6 to TRBJ2-7; maybe TRBD1 (6 bases). The CDR3 has 13 amino acids. Germline V gene lookup returns CDR1 SGHDT and CDR2 YYEEEE. V lost 3 bases and J 3 bases, leaving 10 bases between the germline ends. CDR3 sequence: CASSYGQYYEQYF. DNA for the CDR3: TGTGCCAGCAGCTATGGACAGTACTACGAGCAGTACTTC. The entire variable domain, with the rest obtained from reference TRBV5-6 and TRBJ2-7, is as follows: DAGVTQSPTHLIKTRGQQVTLRCSPKSGHDTVSWYQQALGQGPQFIFQYYEEEERQRGNFPDRFSGHQFPNYSSELNVNALLLGDSALYLCASSYGQYYEQYFGPGTRLTVT.

V usage is TRBV25-1 and J usage is TRBJ2-7; 9 nucleotides agree with TRBD1. CDR1 and CDR2 (germline): MGHDK, SYGVNS. CDR3 length: 14 residues. With 4 bases clipped from V and 2 bases from J, the junction kept 3 bases outside the gene matches. The CDR3 sequence is CASSGTGATYEQYF. In DNA form, the CDR3 reads TGTGCCAGCAGTGGGACAGGGGCGACCTACGAGCAGTACTTC.

The rearrangement joins TRBV15 to TRBJ2-2; D uncertain. The CDR3 covers 17 residues. Trimming cost V 0 bases and J 0 bases, with 11 bases left between them. Germline-derived CDR1 and CDR2 are LNHNV and YYDKDF (reference sequence). The CDR3 DNA reads as TGTGCCACCAGCAGAGATCTCCAGACCGCGAACACCGGGGAGCTGTTTTTT. Translated: CATSRDLQTANTGELFF.

The V gene is TRBV7-2, the J gene TRBJ2-4, with TRBD2 as a possible D gene (6 bases). This CDR3 spans 14 amino acids. Germline-derived CDR1 and CDR2 are SGHTA and FQGNSA. Trimming took 0 bases from V and 12 from J, leaving 15 bases between them. The CDR3 spells CASSLALELASQYF. CDR3 coding DNA: TGTGCCAGCAGCTTAGCCCTAGAACTAGCATCTCAGTACTTC.

The rearrangement links TRBV23-1 to TRBJ2-6, with unresolved D. TRBV23-1 is marked as an open reading frame, function uncertain. With 2 bases removed from V and 1 base from J, the gap between germline ends came to 21 bases. The CDR3 is 20 residues long. The DNA of the CDR3 is TGCGCCAGCAGTCAAACTTTACTCGGTTATTCCTTTTCTGGGGCCAACGTCCTGACTTTC. Encoded protein: CASSQTLLGYSFSGANVLTF.

This clone was seen just once. This rearrangement joins TRBV5-6 to TRBJ1-1; D remains unclear. CDR1 is SGHDT, CDR2 YYEEEE, per germline. V was clipped by 0 bases and J by 0 bases, with 21 bases between them. The CDR3 loop spans 19 amino acids. In DNA, the CDR3 is TGTGCCAGCAGCTTGGGCCCCCGGAAGGCCAACCGAATGAACACTGAAGCTTTCTTT. This gives the protein CASSLGPRKANRMNTEAFF.

The rearrangement links TRBV7-6 to TRBJ2-7; TRBD2 is a possible D gene (5 bases). Germline loops: CDR1 SGHVS, CDR2 FNYEAQ. This CDR3 spans 14 amino acids. V was clipped by 3 bases and J by 4 bases, with 13 bases between them. Written as DNA, the CDR3 is TGTGCCAGCAGCTTCCGGGATTCCCTTTACGAGCAGTACTTC. Protein product: CASSFRDSLYEQYF.

The V and J genes are TRBV6-5 and TRBJ1-2; 8 nucleotides align to TRBD1. Germline V gene data show CDR1 as MNHEY and CDR2 as SVGAGI. V shed 10 bases, J shed 8 bases, and the junction held 6 bases outside the gene matches. CDR3 length equals 11 residues. The CDR3 nucleotides read TGTGCCATCCGGACAGGGCGCGGCTACACCTTC. Its protein is CAIRTGRGYTF.

The J gene is TRBJ1-2, the V gene TRBV6-5; no definite D call. There are 16 residues in the CDR3. Trimming took off 0 bases at V and 1 base at J, with 12 bases between the two ends. Germline loops: CDR1 MNHEY, CDR2 SVGAGI. CDR3 nucleotides: TGTGCCAGCAGTTACTCATCAGGATGGGTTAACTATGGCTACACCTTC. It encodes CASSYSSGWVNYGYTF.

This chain links TRBV5-1 with TRBJ2-2; 8 bases are shared with TRBD2. The CDR3 loop spans 15 amino acids. Per the germline V gene, CDR1 is SGHRS and CDR2 is YFSETQ. V was clipped by 2 bases and J by 5 bases; unmatched bases: 5. CDR3 DNA sequence: TGCGCCAGCAGCTTCCGGGGGGGCCCAACCGGGGAGCTGTTTTTT. Protein product: CASSFRGGPTGELFF.